Listed below are T cell receptor beta chains from one sample, sequenced in a study of blood T cell repertoires in COVID-19. Only in-frame clones appear in the TCRdb table, and some are missing; sequencing was by immunoSEQ multiplex PCR. Here the sample spans fewer than 600,000 clones, 89% being singletons. What was sequenced was peripheral blood. The receptors originated from a man younger than 35 with COVID-19, enrolled during active disease. CDR3s include the opening cysteine and the closing phenylalanine or tryptophan. The D gene is left open where the match is weak. The listing skips clone size in some rows; elsewhere it reads once, few, many or a size class.

j_call: TRBJ1-5
v_call: TRBV24-1
clone_size: few
d_call: -
cdr3_length: 13
cdr3_aa: CATSGGTGQPQHF
cdr3_nt: TGTGCCACCAGCGGCGGTACGGGACAGCCCCAGCATTTT

j_call: TRBJ2-3
v_call: TRBV30
clone_size: -
d_call: -
cdr3_length: 16
cdr3_aa: CAWSFRVTHGTDTQYF
cdr3_nt: TGTGCCTGGAGTTTTCGGGTCACCCATGGCACAGATACGCAGTATTTT

j_call: TRBJ2-3
v_call: TRBV10-2
clone_size: -
d_call: TRBD2
cdr3_length: 14
cdr3_aa: CASSEGTTTDTQYF
cdr3_nt: TGCGCCAGCAGTGAAGGGACTACCACAGATACGCAGTATTTT

j_call: TRBJ2-3
v_call: TRBV6-2/TRBV6-3
clone_size: -
d_call: TRBD2
cdr3_length: 16
cdr3_aa: CASSRSGRALADTQYF
cdr3_nt: TGTGCCAGCAGCCGTAGCGGGAGGGCCCTCGCAGATACGCAGTATTTT

j_call: TRBJ1-4
v_call: TRBV11-2
clone_size: -
d_call: TRBD1
cdr3_length: 16
cdr3_aa: CASSLDADRPREKLFF
cdr3_nt: TGTGCCAGCAGCTTAGATGCGGACAGGCCTCGGGAAAAACTGTTTTTT

j_call: TRBJ2-1
v_call: TRBV11-2
clone_size: -
d_call: TRBD2
cdr3_length: 15
cdr3_aa: CASSLELAAYNEQFF
cdr3_nt: TGTGCCAGCAGCCTCGAACTAGCGGCTTACAATGAGCAGTTCTTC

j_call: TRBJ1-5
v_call: TRBV3-1/TRBV3-2
clone_size: -
d_call: TRBD1
cdr3_length: 14
cdr3_aa: CASSQNRGRQPQHF
cdr3_nt: TGTGCCAGCAGCCAGAACAGGGGGCGGCAGCCCCAGCATTTT

j_call: TRBJ2-3
v_call: TRBV18
clone_size: -
d_call: -
cdr3_length: 13
cdr3_aa: CASSPQSTDTQYF
cdr3_nt: TGTGCCAGCTCACCGCAGAGCACAGATACGCAGTATTTT

j_call: TRBJ2-7
v_call: TRBV6-6
clone_size: -
d_call: -
cdr3_length: 14
cdr3_aa: CASSPNIERQSQYF
cdr3_nt: TGTGCCAGCAGCCCAAACATCGAGAGGCAAAGTCAGTACTTC

j_call: TRBJ2-7
v_call: TRBV28
clone_size: -
d_call: -
cdr3_length: 13
cdr3_aa: CASSSLGTYEQYF
cdr3_nt: TGTGCCAGCAGCTCCCTAGGAACCTACGAGCAGTACTTC

j_call: TRBJ1-4
v_call: TRBV2
clone_size: -
d_call: -
cdr3_length: 14
cdr3_aa: CASSQTTTNEKLFF
cdr3_nt: TGTGCCAGCAGTCAAACAACAACTAATGAAAAACTGTTTTTT

j_call: TRBJ2-7
v_call: TRBV30
clone_size: -
d_call: TRBD2
cdr3_length: 20
cdr3_aa: CAWSVLETSGRKGYYYEQYF
cdr3_nt: TGTGCCTGGAGTGTACTTGAGACTAGCGGACGGAAAGGGTACTACTACGAGCAGTACTTC

j_call: TRBJ2-2
v_call: TRBV11-2
clone_size: few
d_call: -
cdr3_length: 12
cdr3_aa: CASSPNTGELFF
cdr3_nt: TGTGCCAGCAGCCCTAACACCGGGGAGCTGTTTTTT

j_call: TRBJ2-1
v_call: TRBV25-1
clone_size: -
d_call: -
cdr3_length: 14
cdr3_aa: CASIRGGSYNEQFF
cdr3_nt: TGTGCCAGCATTAGGGGGGGCTCCTACAATGAGCAGTTCTTC

j_call: TRBJ2-2
v_call: TRBV4-1
clone_size: -
d_call: TRBD1
cdr3_length: 15
cdr3_aa: CASSRGTGETGELFF
cdr3_nt: TGCGCCAGCAGCCGGGGGACAGGGGAAACCGGGGAGCTGTTTTTT

j_call: TRBJ2-1
v_call: TRBV11-2
clone_size: -
d_call: -
cdr3_length: 14
cdr3_aa: CASSLVGYYNEQFF
cdr3_nt: TGTGCCAGCAGCTTAGTGGGCTACTACAATGAGCAGTTCTTC

j_call: TRBJ2-7
v_call: TRBV21-1
clone_size: -
d_call: -
cdr3_length: 18
cdr3_aa: CASSKGDEGAKGGREQYF
cdr3_nt: TGTGCCAGCAGCAAAGGGGACGAAGGGGCAAAGGGGGGGCGAGAGCAGTACTTC

j_call: TRBJ2-3
v_call: TRBV7-8
clone_size: -
d_call: TRBD2
cdr3_length: 16
cdr3_aa: CASSLFAGEGTDTQYF
cdr3_nt: TGTGCCAGCAGCTTGTTTGCGGGAGAAGGCACAGATACGCAGTATTTT

j_call: TRBJ2-7
v_call: TRBV18
clone_size: once
d_call: -
cdr3_length: 15
cdr3_aa: CASSPQHGEWYEQYF
cdr3_nt: TGTGCCAGCTCACCACAACACGGGGAGTGGTACGAGCAGTACTTC

j_call: TRBJ1-1
v_call: TRBV5-4
clone_size: -
d_call: -
cdr3_length: 12
cdr3_aa: CASRTGNTEAFF
cdr3_nt: TGTGCCAGCAGAACGGGGAACACTGAAGCTTTCTTT

j_call: TRBJ2-1
v_call: TRBV7-8
clone_size: -
d_call: TRBD2
cdr3_length: 15
cdr3_aa: CASSQRTSGGDEQFF
cdr3_nt: TGTGCCAGCAGCCAGCGGACTAGCGGGGGAGATGAGCAGTTCTTC

j_call: TRBJ2-1
v_call: TRBV15
clone_size: once
d_call: TRBD1
cdr3_length: 15
cdr3_aa: CATSRDRGRGNEQFF
cdr3_nt: TGTGCCACCAGCAGAGACAGGGGGCGAGGCAATGAGCAGTTCTTC

j_call: TRBJ2-7
v_call: TRBV2
clone_size: -
d_call: -
cdr3_length: 13
cdr3_aa: CASSEGPPYEQYF
cdr3_nt: TGTGCCAGCAGTGAAGGGCCACCCTACGAGCAGTACTTC